A single sample is the source of the 26 T cell receptor beta chains below, sequenced in a study of cytotoxic CD8 clonotypes in ibrutinib-treated CLL. The method was immunoSEQ multiplex PCR; TCRdb's version includes in-frame clones alone and lacks a portion of them. The sample consists of over 130,000 clones, 65% to 85% of them appearing once. This sample comprised PBMCs, obtained after 36 months of ibrutinib treatment. The origin of the receptors is a human donor with chronic lymphocytic leukemia.

The chain is built from TRBV5-1 and TRBJ1-1; 7 bases fit TRBD1. J was trimmed by 4 bases and V by 6 bases; bases with no gene match: 15. This CDR3 region has 16 residues. Per the germline V gene, CDR1 is SGHRS and CDR2 is YFSETQ. The DNA of the CDR3 is TGCGCCAGCATGTTGAGCTTAGGCAGGGGGGCCACTGAAGCTTTCTTT. Protein: CASMLSLGRGATEAFF.

The gene calls are TRBV4-2 and TRBJ2-7; 11 bases are shared with TRBD2. Germline V CDR1 and CDR2: LGHNA, YNFKEQ. The ends lost 3 bases at V and 2 bases at J; junction bases unmatched: 12. CDR3 length: 18 residues. In nucleotides, the CDR3 is TGTGCCAGCAGCCATAATTACGAGGGACTAGCGGAGACCTACGAGCAGTACTTC. Protein sequence: CASSHNYEGLAETYEQYF.

This clone was recorded only once. This chain joins TRBV9 and TRBJ1-2; D is perhaps TRBD1 (5 bases). CDR3 length: 14 residues. Germline V gene data show CDR1 as SGDLS and CDR2 as YYNGEE. Deletions cut 3 bases from V and 7 bases from J, with 16 bases between. The DNA for the CDR3 is TGTGCCAGCAGCGGAATCAGGGTCTACCGTGGCTACACCTTC. This gives the protein CASSGIRVYRGYTF.

This chain joins TRBV5-1 and TRBJ2-2; unclear D gene. CDR3 length: 13 residues. The V and J ends lost 1 base and 10 bases respectively, with 11 bases between them. CDR1 is SGHRS, CDR2 YFSETQ, per germline. This CDR3 reads CASSLLSIEELFF. For the CDR3, the DNA is TGCGCCAGCAGCTTGCTGAGCATAGAGGAGCTGTTTTTT.

This clone appeared a single time. The chain joins TRBV30 to TRBJ2-1; 9 bases line up with TRBD2. CDR3 length: 18 amino acids. Germline CDR1 GTSNPN, CDR2 SVGIG (reference sequence). V gave up 0 bases and J gave up 0 bases; unmatched junction bases: 9. The CDR3 coding sequence is TGTGCCTGGAGTGTCGGGACTAGCCTCGAGAGCTCCTACAATGAGCAGTTCTTC. Protein: CAWSVGTSLESSYNEQFF.

The chain links TRBV10-2 to TRBJ2-7; 7 positions agree with TRBD1. The CDR3 is made up of 14 amino acids. Per the germline V gene, CDR1 is WSHSY and CDR2 is SAAADI. The V gene end was trimmed by 9 bases and the J gene end by 3 bases; junction bases not matched to a gene: 11. The CDR3 DNA sequence: TGCGCCAGGACTACCGGGACAGATGACTACGAGCAGTACTTC. As protein: CARTTGTDDYEQYF.

In DNA form, the CDR3 reads TGTGCCAGCAGTTTCAGTGGAAACACTGAAGCTTTCTTT. Amino acids: CASSFSGNTEAFF. V is TRBV6-5 and J is TRBJ1-1; D is unclear. Deletions cut 4 bases from V and 2 bases from J, with 8 bases between. The CDR3 is 13 amino acids. Germline assignment: CDR1 MNHEY and CDR2 SVGAGI.

The J gene is TRBJ2-3, the V gene TRBV11-2, with TRBD2 identical over 10 bases. Germline V gene lookup returns CDR1 SGHAT and CDR2 FQNNGV. The CDR3 totals 14 residues. J was trimmed by 7 bases and V by 5 bases; bases with no gene match: 6. The CDR3 DNA reads TGTGCCAGCAGCGCTAGCGGGAGACGATATACGCAGTATTTT. Translation gives CASSASGRRYTQYF.

The genes are TRBV7-9 and TRBJ2-7, with 12 bases fitting TRBD1. The length of the CDR3 is 14 residues. V was clipped by 4 bases and J by 5 bases; unmatched bases: 3. Germline V gives CDR1 SEHNR, CDR2 FQNEAQ (reference sequence). CDR3 DNA sequence: TGTGCCAGCAGCTGGGACAGGGGGCACCACGAGCAGTACTTC. It specifies CASSWDRGHHEQYF.

This chain links TRBV14 with TRBJ2-6, with no clear D. Germline-derived CDR1 and CDR2 are SGHDN and FVKESK. V lost 6 bases and J lost 0, with 3 bases in between. There are 13 residues in the CDR3. The CDR3 region has the DNA TGTGCCAGCAGGGACTCTGGGGCCAACGTCCTGACTTTC. It yields the protein CASRDSGANVLTF.

V and J are TRBV7-9 and TRBJ2-5; D might be TRBD2 (6 bases). With 3 bases removed from V and 2 bases from J, the gap between germline ends came to 22 bases. The CDR3 contains 18 residues. Looked up from germline, CDR1 is SEHNR and CDR2 is FQNEAQ (reference sequence). The CDR3 is CASSLVVGSGYPQETQYF. The CDR3 nucleotides read TGTGCCAGCAGCTTGGTGGTCGGTAGCGGATACCCTCAAGAGACCCAGTACTTC.

The V and J genes are TRBV10-1 and TRBJ2-7; no reliable D call. Germline V gene data show CDR1 as WNHNN and CDR2 as SYGVQD (reference sequence). The CDR3 is 14 residues long. V shed 6 bases and J shed 6 bases, with 18 bases lying between them. This CDR3 reads CASSKGSIRGEQYF. The CDR3 region has the DNA TGCGCCAGCAGCAAAGGATCCATTCGTGGCGAGCAGTACTTC.

This clone was seen just once. The genes are TRBV5-1 and TRBJ2-7, with D uncertain. The germline V gene encodes CDR1 SGHRS and CDR2 YFSETQ. This CDR3 contains 13 residues. With 4 bases removed from V and 4 bases from J, the gap between germline ends came to 12 bases. In DNA form, the CDR3 reads TGCGCCAGCAGCCCGTCAATGAAGTACGAGCAGTACTTC. Its protein is CASSPSMKYEQYF.

The rearrangement uses TRBV2 and TRBJ1-3; D not resolved. V lost 3 bases and J lost 9, with 12 bases in between. There are 13 residues in the CDR3. CDR1 SNHLY and CDR2 FYNNEI come from the germline V gene. The CDR3 loop is CASSDPVRGTIYF. The DNA for the CDR3 is TGTGCCAGCAGTGACCCGGTCCGCGGCACCATATATTTT.

The chain carries TRBV7-6 and TRBJ2-5; TRBD2 matches 10 bases. This CDR3 contains 16 residues. V shed 2 bases, J shed 4 bases, and the junction held 7 bases outside the gene matches. Germline-derived CDR1 and CDR2 are SGHVS and FNYEAQ. The CDR3 region is CASSLFSSGGAETQYF. In nucleotides, the CDR3 is TGTGCCAGCAGCTTATTCTCTAGCGGGGGTGCAGAGACCCAGTACTTC.

V gene TRBV20-1 combines with J gene TRBJ2-2; 7 bases are shared with TRBD1. V was pared by 2 bases and J by 12 bases, with 3 bases of the junction left unmatched. CDR3 length: 11 amino acids. The V gene's germline CDR1 is DFQATT and CDR2 SNEGSKA (reference sequence). The CDR3 DNA follows: TGCAGTGCTAGATTGACAGGGAAGCTGTTTTTT. It codes for CSARLTGKLFF.

J is TRBJ1-1 and V is TRBV6-5, with unresolved D. The V gene's germline CDR1 is MNHEY and CDR2 SVGAGI. Trimming shortened V by 6 bases and J by 5 bases, and 13 bases separated the two germline ends. This CDR3 spans 13 amino acids. This CDR3 is CASRRHGGTEAFF. The CDR3 nucleotides read TGTGCCAGCAGGCGACACGGCGGTACTGAAGCTTTCTTT.

The rearrangement uses TRBV10-3 and TRBJ1-2; D gene unclear. V gave up 4 bases and J gave up 0 bases, with 12 bases separating them. The germline CDR1 and CDR2 sequences are ENHRY and SYGVKD. The CDR3 loop spans 15 amino acids. The CDR3 protein is CAISVRNEANYGYTF. The CDR3 nucleotides read TGTGCCATCAGTGTTCGAAACGAAGCTAACTATGGCTACACCTTC.

On this clone: Other DNA sequences within the sample encode an identical CDR3. V and J are TRBV30 and TRBJ2-7, with a weak D call TRBD2 (5 bases). The V and J ends lost 0 bases and 2 bases respectively, with 8 bases between them. Germline CDR1 reads GTSNPN; CDR2 reads SVGIG (reference sequence). The CDR3 is 13 residues long. CDR3 region: CAWSVEGAYEQYF. The DNA for the CDR3 is TGTGCCTGGAGTGTAGAGGGAGCCTACGAGCAGTACTTC.

The CDR3 DNA is TGTGCCAGCAGCGACAGGGGGTACGAGCAGTACTTC. Its protein product is CASSDRGYEQYF. The V gene is TRBV7-9, the J gene TRBJ2-7; the match to TRBD1 covers 9 bases. Germline V lookup: CDR1 SEHNR, CDR2 FQNEAQ (reference sequence). V was pared by 5 bases and J by 4 bases, with 0 bases of the junction left unmatched. The CDR3 has 12 amino acids.

The rearrangement links TRBV29-1 to TRBJ2-1; 14 nucleotides align to TRBD2. Germline loops: CDR1 SQVTM, CDR2 ANQGSEA. V was pared by 5 bases and J by 0 bases, with 6 bases of the junction left unmatched. This CDR3 is built from 17 residues. CDR3 DNA sequence: TGCAGCGTTTTCCTGACTAGCGGGAGGGCCTCCTACAATGAGCAGTTCTTC. It yields the protein CSVFLTSGRASYNEQFF.

The chain recombines TRBV30 with TRBJ2-1; possibly TRBD2 for D (5 bases). Germline CDR1 is GTSNPN and CDR2 is SVGIG (reference sequence). V lost 3 bases and J 4 bases, leaving 13 bases between the germline ends. This CDR3 comprises 14 residues. The CDR3 DNA follows: TGTGCCTGGAGCCGTCAAACGGGGTACAATGAGCAGTTCTTC. Protein: CAWSRQTGYNEQFF.

This chain joins TRBV5-8 and TRBJ1-1, with D possibly TRBD1 on 5 matching bases. Deletions cut 2 bases from V and 0 bases from J, with 14 bases between. Germline V CDR1 and CDR2: SGHTS, YDEGEE. The CDR3 consists of 16 residues. The CDR3, as DNA: TGTGCCAGCAGCTTAAAACACAGGTTCATGAACACTGAAGCTTTCTTT. Its protein product is CASSLKHRFMNTEAFF.

This clone turned up a few times. The chain is built from TRBV25-1 and TRBJ1-2; D is perhaps TRBD1 (5 bases). Germline CDR1 and CDR2: MGHDK and SYGVNS. V lost 3 bases and J lost 2, with 7 bases in between. The CDR3 runs 13 residues. The CDR3 DNA is TGTGCCAGCAGTGAGGGGCCAAACTATGGCTACACCTTC. Residues: CASSEGPNYGYTF.

This clone was observed a few times. V usage is TRBV6-5 and J usage is TRBJ1-1; D unresolved. V was cut by 6 bases and J by 2 bases, with 4 bases left in between. The CDR3 runs to 11 residues. CDR1 is MNHEY, CDR2 SVGAGI, per germline. The CDR3, as DNA: TGTGCCAGCAGAGTCAACACTGAAGCTTTCTTT. This codes for CASRVNTEAFF.

This clone was observed a few times. This chain joins TRBV5-1 and TRBJ1-6; D remains unclear. With 0 bases removed from V and 10 bases from J, the gap between germline ends came to 11 bases. CDR1 and CDR2 (germline): SGHRS, YFSETQ. CDR3 length equals 14 residues. The CDR3 protein is CASSLAPVGSPLHF. The CDR3 DNA reads as TGCGCCAGCAGCTTGGCACCAGTTGGGTCACCCCTCCACTTT.